The present entry profiles one T cell receptor (beta chain) with its context. Trimming stripped 0 bases from V and 7 bases from J, with 11 bases between. Germline V lookup: CDR1 SGHNT, CDR2 YYREEE (reference sequence). The CDR3 spans 14 residues. The sample comes from a study of control samples from healthy donors and cancer patients. Generated by immunoSEQ multiplex PCR, the TCRdb table keeps only in-frame clones and is missing some. The data show more than 75,000 clones, 84% seen once. The rearrangement uses TRBV5-4 and TRBJ2-1; weak D call: TRBD2 (5 bases). The sequence was obtained from a man aged 65 to 85 with lung cancer. Sequencing was done on a sample of PBMCs. CDR3 residues: CASSLGPSGNEQFF. As DNA, the CDR3 is TGTGCCAGCAGCTTGGGACCCTCGGGAAATGAGCAGTTCTTC.